The T cell receptor beta chain described here comes from a study of T cell responses to AZD1222 COVID-19 vaccine. This clone was found once. The sample contains more than one DNA sequence encoding this CDR3. Libraries were prepared by immunoSEQ multiplex PCR; TCRdb keeps only in-frame clonotypes and omits some of them. The sample has some 80,000 clones; 70% to 90% are singletons. V shed 0 bases and J shed 1 base, with 7 bases lying between them. Looked up from germline, CDR1 is LNHNV and CDR2 is YYDKDF (reference sequence). The CDR3 has 14 amino acids. This clonotype was sampled from an adult in good health. The material sequenced was peripheral blood, taken on day 0 of AZD1222 vaccination. The J gene is TRBJ2-7, the V gene TRBV15; D may correspond to TRBD1 or TRBD2 (5 bases each). This CDR3 reads CATSREGVSYEQYF. Here the CDR3 DNA reads TGTGCCACCAGCAGAGAGGGGGTTTCCTACGAGCAGTACTTC.